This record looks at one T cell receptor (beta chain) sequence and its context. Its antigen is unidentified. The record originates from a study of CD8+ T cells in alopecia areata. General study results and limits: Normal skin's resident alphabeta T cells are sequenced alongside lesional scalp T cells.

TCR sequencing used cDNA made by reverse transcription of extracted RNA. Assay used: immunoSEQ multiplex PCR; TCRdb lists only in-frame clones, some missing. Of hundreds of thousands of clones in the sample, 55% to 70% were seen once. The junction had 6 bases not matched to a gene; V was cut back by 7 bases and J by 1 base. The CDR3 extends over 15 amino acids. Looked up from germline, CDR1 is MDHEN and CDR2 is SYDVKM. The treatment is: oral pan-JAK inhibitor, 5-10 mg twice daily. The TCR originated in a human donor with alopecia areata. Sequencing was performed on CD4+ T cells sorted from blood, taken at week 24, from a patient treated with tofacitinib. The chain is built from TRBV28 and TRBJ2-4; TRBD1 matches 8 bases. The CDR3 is CASNTQGAAKNIQYF. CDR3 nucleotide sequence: TGTGCCAGCAATACTCAGGGGGCGGCCAAAAACATTCAGTACTTC.